The following is a T cell receptor beta chain sequence with its context. In this sample, this clonotype turned up many times. It lacks a known antigen. No base quality information exists; no much larger clone differs at one position. Stable Graves' hyperthyroidism was defined as no progression to ophthalmopathy during 18 months of follow-up. Hyperthyroidism patients were newly diagnosed, had a disease duration of under 2 months, and were aged 18 to 65 years. Exclusion was applied to patients with uncontrolled infections, other autoimmune diseases, pregnancy or lactation. Diagnoses relied on clinical symptoms, serum thyroxine and TRAb, thyroid ultrasound and orbital computed tomography. PBMCs were isolated from about 9 ml of fresh peripheral blood by Ficoll-Paque density gradient centrifugation. Total RNA was extracted using Trizol reagent, and RNA quality was assessed on an Agilent 2100 Bioanalyzer.

The entry originates in a study of T cells in Graves' hyperthyroidism and ophthalmopathy (dated 2019 in TCRdb). For the study in its entirety: Peripheral blood was sampled at the time of initial diagnosis, prior to any treatment. TCR V-J signatures able to tell the groups apart were searched for in a discovery cohort of 100 or so patients, of whom more than 40 had Graves' ophthalmopathy and roughly 59 had stable Graves' hyperthyroidism. Prospective prediction of ophthalmopathy was tested in an independent validation cohort consisting of fewer than 20 hyperthyroidism patients and around 16 patients who later progressed to ophthalmopathy. For training and testing, the 80 to 100 patients in the discovery cohort were randomly divided in a 7:3 ratio. In roughly six Graves' hyperthyroidism patients, the study also compared T-cell repertoires from thyroid tissue with T-cell repertoires from blood. Once sampling was done, hyperthyroidism patients were given methimazole at a starting dose of 30 mg daily, whereas ophthalmopathy patients were given high-dose intravenous methylprednisolone. The paper reports TCR Vbeta CDR3 sequencing of 135 peripheral blood samples: approximately 41 ophthalmopathy, about 75 hyperthyroidism and approximately 17 progressor patients. The study at large found these results: In cross-validation, a model built on a 13 V-J signature told ophthalmopathy apart from stable hyperthyroidism with 87.88% sensitivity and roughly 82% specificity, and in testing the same model reached 80%/75%. No statistical method was used to set the sample size in advance, and investigators knew the group allocation. In validation, the model predicted progression to ophthalmopathy with approximately 70% sensitivity and roughly 72% specificity, a median of 6.5 months before onset. Most expanded thyroid clonotypes (frequency above 0.001) were also detected in blood, suggesting blood repertoires may reflect thyroid immune responses.

Taken from cysteine to phenylalanine, the CDR3 has 16 residues. Of all the DNA, just the CDR3 is kept, 48 bases in frame from base 1. The germline V gene (reference sequence) sets CDR1 to LNHNV and CDR2 to YYDKDF. Relative to germline, V is 1 base shorter and J is 1 base shorter, with 13 bases between their ends. TCR beta CDR3 regions were amplified from RNA transcripts. A first-round RT-PCR of the TCR CDR3 used the HTBI primer set with the Qiagen OneStep RT-PCR kit. The libraries were constructed in a second round of multiplex PCR and then size-selected and purified. Libraries were sequenced paired-end with 100 bp reads on an Illumina HiSeq2000. On the study's bioinformatics: SOAPnuke was used to process the raw data, removing reads that contained adapters or uncalled bases, had a mean Phred below 15, or lacked an exact match to the constant primer or identifier. COPE v1.2.5 was used to merge high-quality paired reads, and clonotypes were defined as unique nucleotide sequences. MiTCR v1.1 was used to align clonotypes to the IMGT TRBV, TRBD and TRBJ reference segments. Analysis was restricted to V-J combinations with a frequency above 0.0001, which covered approximately 99% of repertoires. A TCS score was defined as the ratio of F50 (clonal expansion) to E x V (chaos), with BLOSUM62-based TCRdist applied between CDR3 peptides within each V-J. Welch's t-statistics and random forest reduced 450 to 600 V-J features to 10 to 15, which were used in a naive Bayes classifier (R e1071). TCRdb reworked the public reads: Q25 trimming with fastp, MiXCR clone assembly, productive beta chains retained. Duplicate CDR3 protein sequences are folded into a single record with the most common DNA and genes. Here the V and J calls rest on TCRdb's processing, not on the authors' analysis. Counted in this sample were 150,000 to 200,000 distinct CDR3 sequences; approximately 15% of them appeared once. In total, the top ten clones hold 25% to 35% of the sample.

This receptor was taken from a woman between 50 and 59 years old with Graves' hyperthyroidism. Rearrangement joined TRBV15 to TRBJ1-2; D gene: possibly TRBD1, on 5 matching bases. Sequenced material: blood. The sequenced DNA: TGTGCCACCAGCAGAGCTGTGGGGCAGGTTAACTATGGCTACACCTTC. Its protein product is CATSRAVGQVNYGYTF.